The next 32 T cell receptor beta chains were all read from a single sample in a study of shared clonotypes between healthy human individuals (dated by TCRdb to the early 2020s). CD8 naive samples were obtained by positive selection for CCR7 among CD45RO-negative cells, yielding a CD45RA+CCR7+ population from which TemRA cells were excluded. Library preparation was by the immunoSEQ multiplex PCR assay. Held by TCRdb, this immuneACCESS table contains in-frame sequences only and omits some clones. Under half of the omission traces to an unresolved V gene where checked; the cause of the rest is unknown. The sample table records 800,000 to 950,000 clones; roughly 96% of these occur just once. The ten largest clonotypes hold less than 0.25% of the sample. Sequenced: naive CD8+ T cells sorted from blood. Sample cell subset or site, as interpreted from the label and publication: CD45RA+CCR7+. The source is a man aged 25 to 45 in good health.

The gene calls are TRBV29-1 and TRBJ2-7, with 7 positions matching TRBD2. The V gene end was trimmed by 5 bases and the J gene end by 1 base; junction bases not matched to a gene: 5. Germline lookup yields CDR1 SQVTM and CDR2 ANQGSEA. The CDR3 sequence is 13 residues long. The CDR3 nucleotides read TGCAGCGTTCTGCTAGCGGCGTCCTACGAGCAGTACTTC. This translates into CSVLLAASYEQYF.

The genes are TRBV11-2 and TRBJ2-3, with D possibly matching TRBD2 (6 bases). The CDR3 length is 15 residues. V was pared by 0 bases and J by 0 bases, with 7 bases between. The germline V gene encodes CDR1 SGHAT and CDR2 FQNNGV. The CDR3 loop reads CASSLEGGSTDTQYF. CDR3 in DNA: TGTGCCAGCAGCTTAGAAGGAGGGAGCACAGATACGCAGTATTTT.

This clone was recorded only once. The rearrangement uses TRBV11-2 and TRBJ2-1, with 10 bases matching TRBD2. The CDR3 has 15 amino acids. The trim removed 7 bases at V and 8 bases at J, leaving 11 bases unmatched. Germline V gives CDR1 SGHAT, CDR2 FQNNGV. The CDR3 protein is CASTPGLAGAHEQFF. The CDR3 nucleotides are TGTGCCAGCACCCCTGGGCTAGCGGGAGCCCATGAGCAGTTCTTC. Based on the CDR3 plus reference TRBV11-2 and TRBJ2-1, the full variable domain is EAGVAQSPRYKIIEKRQSVAFWCNPISGHATLYWYQQILGQGPKLLIQFQNNGVVDDSQLPKDRFSAERLKGVDSTLKIQPAKLEDSAVYLCASTPGLAGAHEQFFGPGTRLTVL.

The gene calls are TRBV4-3 and TRBJ2-7; TRBD1 might be the D (5 bases). Trimming took off 4 bases at V and 0 bases at J, with 10 bases between the two ends. The CDR3 consists of 14 residues. Germline V gene data show CDR1 as LGHNA and CDR2 as YSLEER. The CDR3: CASSLARDSYEQYF. The CDR3 nucleotides are TGCGCCAGCAGCCTTGCCAGGGACTCCTACGAGCAGTACTTC.

V usage is TRBV5-6 and J usage is TRBJ2-5; perhaps TRBD2 as D (6 bases). The germline V and J ends were trimmed by 0 bases and 5 bases, with 17 bases remaining between them. CDR3 length: 16 amino acids. The germline V gene encodes CDR1 SGHDT and CDR2 YYEEEE. The CDR3 nucleotides read TGTGCCAGCAGCTTGGAGGATGCAGGGAGGTGGGAGACCCAGTACTTC. It yields the protein CASSLEDAGRWETQYF.

The V gene is TRBV9, the J gene TRBJ1-1; D is unclear. Germline CDR1 is SGDLS and CDR2 is YYNGEE. The CDR3 sequence is 14 residues long. Trimming left V 0 bases short and J 7 bases short, with 13 bases between. The CDR3 reads CASSVVTGSIEAFF. CDR3 bases: TGTGCCAGCAGCGTAGTGACGGGCAGCATTGAAGCTTTCTTT.

The chain carries TRBV18 and TRBJ1-5; D is uncertain. CDR3 size: 12 residues. V gave up 4 bases and J gave up 5 bases, with 6 bases separating them. CDR1 KGHSH and CDR2 LQKENI come from the germline V gene. This CDR3 is CASSRGDQPQHF. The CDR3 region has the DNA TGTGCCAGCTCACGAGGCGATCAGCCCCAGCATTTT. Supplemented by reference TRBV18 and TRBJ1-5, the full variable domain reads NAGVMQNPRHLVRRRGQEARLRCSPMKGHSHVYWYRQLPEEGLKFMVYLQKENIIDESGMPKERFSAEFPKEGPSILRIQQVVRGDSAAYFCASSRGDQPQHFGDGTRLSIL.

This clone appeared once. The genes are TRBV7-2 and TRBJ1-2, with TRBD1 identical over 8 bases. In germline, CDR1 is SGHTA, CDR2 FQGNSA. The CDR3 sequence is 17 residues long. J lost 0 bases, V lost 1 base, and 7 bases had no gene match. CDR3 protein: CASSLEDRAAPNYGYTF. For the CDR3, the DNA is TGTGCCAGCAGCTTAGAGGACAGGGCCGCCCCTAACTATGGCTACACCTTC.

As DNA, the CDR3 is TGCGCCAGCAGCACCGCGGGGGCGACTGAAGCTTTCTTT. Translated: CASSTAGATEAFF. The rearrangement joins TRBV5-1 to TRBJ1-1; TRBD1 might be the D (6 bases). CDR1 is SGHRS, CDR2 YFSETQ, per germline. The CDR3 contains 13 residues. Trimming left V 4 bases short and J 5 bases short, with 12 bases between.

The V and J genes are TRBV27 and TRBJ2-7; the match to TRBD2 covers 14 bases. CDR1 and CDR2 from the germline V gene are MNHEY and SMNVEV (reference sequence). There are 17 residues in the CDR3. J was trimmed by 3 bases and V by 6 bases; bases with no gene match: 10. CDR3 nucleotides: TGTGCCAGCAGCGCGGGACTAGCGGGAGTTTCGGGCTACGAGCAGTACTTC. This encodes CASSAGLAGVSGYEQYF.

The rearrangement links TRBV27 to TRBJ2-1; 11 bases are shared with TRBD2. J lost 7 bases, V lost 6 bases, and 8 bases had no gene match. Germline V lookup: CDR1 MNHEY, CDR2 SMNVEV (reference sequence). This CDR3 has 15 residues. The CDR3 DNA reads as TGTGCCAGCAGCACAGGGACTAGCGGAAGGAATGAGCAGTTCTTC. Its translation: CASSTGTSGRNEQFF.

This clone was seen just once. The chain employs TRBV7-6 and TRBJ2-1; D might be TRBD2 (5 bases). This CDR3 has 13 amino acids. With 5 bases removed from V and 9 bases from J, the gap between germline ends came to 14 bases. Germline loops: CDR1 SGHVS, CDR2 FNYEAQ. CDR3 nucleotides: TGTGCCAGCAGCCTAAGTCGGGGTTTTGAGCAGTTCTTC. Its protein is CASSLSRGFEQFF. The full variable domain, completed using reference TRBV7-6 and TRBJ2-1, is GAGVSQSPRYKVTKRGQDVALRCDPISGHVSLYWYRQALGQGPEFLTYFNYEAQQDKSGLPNDRFSAERPEGSISTLTIQRTEQRDSAMYRCASSLSRGFEQFFGPGTRLTVL.

This sequence joins TRBV5-1 and TRBJ2-3, with unresolved D. Germline V gene sequence: CDR1 SGHRS, CDR2 YFSETQ. This CDR3 has 13 residues. The germline V and J ends were trimmed by 1 base and 4 bases, with 7 bases remaining between them. The CDR3 sequence: CASSLTQSDTQYF. CDR3 bases: TGCGCCAGCAGCTTGACACAGTCAGATACGCAGTATTTT. The whole variable domain, filled in from reference TRBV5-1 and TRBJ2-3, reads KAGVTQTPRYLIKTRGQQVTLSCSPISGHRSVSWYQQTPGQGLQFLFEYFSETQRNKGNFPGRFSGRQFSNSRSEMNVSTLELGDSALYLCASSLTQSDTQYFGPGTRLTVL.

The chain has TRBV10-3 and TRBJ1-2; 7 bases are a match to TRBD1. The CDR3 extends over 13 amino acids. In germline, CDR1 is ENHRY, CDR2 SYGVKD. V dropped 10 bases and J dropped 4; count of bases not matched to a gene: 9. The CDR3 DNA is TGTGCCACCCTTGGGACAGCTGGCTATGGCTACACCTTC. This gives the protein CATLGTAGYGYTF.

The rearrangement links TRBV7-9 to TRBJ2-7; D is uncertain. V was pared by 1 base and J by 3 bases, with 7 bases between. This CDR3 region has 13 residues. Germline V gene sequence: CDR1 SEHNR, CDR2 FQNEAQ (reference sequence). The CDR3 sequence: CASSLVDNYEQYF. The DNA for the CDR3 is TGTGCCAGCAGCTTAGTTGATAACTACGAGCAGTACTTC. The full variable domain, completed using reference TRBV7-9 and TRBJ2-7, is DTGVSQNPRHKITKRGQNVTFRCDPISEHNRLYWYRQTLGQGPEFLTYFQNEAQLEKSRLLSDRFSAERPKGSFSTLEIQRTEQGDSAMYLCASSLVDNYEQYFGPGTRLTVT.

This clone was observed once. The chain employs TRBV27 and TRBJ1-4; D is unresolved. This CDR3 is 13 amino acids long. The germline CDR1 and CDR2 sequences are MNHEY and SMNVEV (reference sequence). Trimming removed 3 bases at V and 7 bases at J, with 9 bases between. The CDR3 sequence is CASSFLHPEKLFF. CDR3 coding DNA: TGTGCCAGCAGTTTCCTACATCCTGAAAAACTGTTTTTT.

The chain recombines TRBV5-1 with TRBJ2-1, with D hard to call. Germline V gene sequence: CDR1 SGHRS, CDR2 YFSETQ. V was trimmed by 4 bases and J by 9 bases, leaving 11 bases between them. This CDR3 has 12 amino acids. The CDR3 DNA sequence: TGCGCCAGCAGCCCTACCTCGGGTGAGCAGTTCTTC. Translation: CASSPTSGEQFF.

The rearrangement links TRBV29-1 to TRBJ1-1; perhaps TRBD1 as D (6 bases). Germline V gene data show CDR1 as SQVTM and CDR2 as ANQGSEA. The V gene lost 1 base and the J gene lost 1 base, with 10 bases spanning the gap. The CDR3 totals 14 residues. CDR3 in amino acids: CSVEAGAGNTEAFF. The CDR3 coding sequence is TGCAGCGTTGAAGCAGGGGCAGGGAACACTGAAGCTTTCTTT.

The rearrangement links TRBV4-3 to TRBJ2-7; D remains ambiguous. The CDR3 loop spans 13 amino acids. The germline V gene encodes CDR1 LGHNA and CDR2 YSLEER. V gave up 1 base and J gave up 3 bases, with 7 bases separating them. CDR3 sequence reads: CASSQARYYEQYF. The DNA for the CDR3 is TGCGCCAGCAGCCAAGCGCGCTACTACGAGCAGTACTTC.

V is TRBV9 and J is TRBJ2-1; TRBD2 agrees at 8 bases. Germline CDR1 SGDLS, CDR2 YYNGEE. This CDR3 spans 15 amino acids. Losses at the gene ends were 4 bases for V and 4 bases for J; bases not matched to a gene: 7. This CDR3 is CASSPRTSPYNEQFF. The CDR3 DNA sequence: TGTGCCAGCAGCCCCCGGACTAGCCCATACAATGAGCAGTTCTTC.

On this clone: The same CDR3 also results from other DNA sequences found in this sample. The chain joins TRBV11-2 to TRBJ2-1, with 11 bases lining up with TRBD2. V lost 2 bases, J lost 3 bases, and 0 bases stayed unmatched. CDR1 and CDR2 from the germline V gene are SGHAT and FQNNGV. The CDR3 is 15 amino acids. CDR3 in amino acids: CASSLTSGSYNEQFF. DNA for the CDR3: TGTGCCAGCAGCTTAACTAGCGGGAGCTACAATGAGCAGTTCTTC.

The V and J genes are TRBV5-1 and TRBJ2-1; D not certain. V lost 0 bases and J 0 bases, leaving 10 bases between the germline ends. The CDR3 length is 16 residues. The germline gives CDR1 SGHRS, CDR2 YFSETQ. The DNA of the CDR3 is TGCGCCAGCAGCTTGGAGAGCAGTCGCTCCTACAATGAGCAGTTCTTC. Translated, it gives CASSLESSRSYNEQFF. Full variable domain (rest looked up from reference TRBV5-1 and TRBJ2-1): KAGVTQTPRYLIKTRGQQVTLSCSPISGHRSVSWYQQTPGQGLQFLFEYFSETQRNKGNFPGRFSGRQFSNSRSEMNVSTLELGDSALYLCASSLESSRSYNEQFFGPGTRLTVL.

The CDR3 loop reads CASSPPRVETQYF. CDR3 nucleotides: TGTGCCAGCAGCCCCCCACGAGTAGAGACCCAGTACTTC. The chain has TRBV9 and TRBJ2-5, with D hard to call. The CDR3 runs to 13 residues. In germline, CDR1 is SGDLS, CDR2 YYNGEE. Trimming left V 4 bases short and J 4 bases short, with 11 bases between.

The CDR3 DNA follows: TGTGCCAGCAGTATCCCCGGGAGCTCCTACAATGAGCAGTTCTTC. Protein sequence: CASSIPGSSYNEQFF. The genes are TRBV28 and TRBJ2-1; weak D call: TRBD2 (6 bases). Germline CDR1 reads MDHEN; CDR2 reads SYDVKM. The CDR3 spans 15 residues. The V end lost 5 bases, the J end lost 0 bases, and 11 bases lay between the germline ends. The whole variable domain, filled in from reference TRBV28 and TRBJ2-1, reads DVKVTQSSRYLVKRTGEKVFLECVQDMDHENMFWYRQDPGLGLRLIYFSYDVKMKEKGDIPEGYSVSREKKERFSLILESASTNQTSMYLCASSIPGSSYNEQFFGPGTRLTVL.

This rearrangement joins TRBV4-3 to TRBJ2-5; 7 bases line up with TRBD2. The length of the CDR3 is 18 residues. The junction had 16 bases not matched to a gene; V was cut back by 1 base and J by 5 bases. Looked up from germline, CDR1 is LGHNA and CDR2 is YSLEER. The CDR3 DNA sequence: TGCGCCAGCAGCCAAGGGATAGGGCGGGAGAGGTTAGGGGAGACCCAGTACTTC. Its protein product is CASSQGIGRERLGETQYF.

V and J are TRBV29-1 and TRBJ2-5; 9 nucleotides line up with TRBD1. Germline CDR1 reads SQVTM; CDR2 reads ANQGSEA. The CDR3 totals 14 residues. V dropped 4 bases and J dropped 5; count of bases not matched to a gene: 8. This CDR3 is CSVVPSGQGETQYF. The CDR3 coding sequence is TGCAGCGTTGTCCCTTCGGGACAGGGTGAGACCCAGTACTTC.

Notes on this clone: The sample has other DNA sequences that encode this CDR3 too. The rearrangement uses TRBV7-9 and TRBJ2-1; D might be TRBD1 or TRBD2, each matching 6 bases. The CDR3 loop spans 15 amino acids. Trimming shortened V by 0 bases and J by 4 bases, and 10 bases separated the two germline ends. Per germline, CDR1 SEHNR and CDR2 FQNEAQ (reference sequence). The CDR3 coding sequence is TGTGCCAGCAGCTTAGCAGGGGGGTATTACAATGAGCAGTTCTTC. Its protein product is CASSLAGGYYNEQFF.

J is TRBJ2-3 and V is TRBV7-2, with D hard to call. The ends were cut back, 6 bases at V and 4 bases at J, with 8 bases in the middle. Germline V CDR1 and CDR2: SGHTA, FQGNSA. The length of the CDR3 is 12 residues. Here the CDR3 reads CASSKNADTQYF. The CDR3 nucleotides are TGTGCCAGCAGTAAGAACGCAGATACGCAGTATTTT.

The CDR3 DNA follows: TGTGCCAGCAGCTTAGAGAGACTAGCGGCCAACTCCTACGAGCAGTACTTC. It encodes CASSLERLAANSYEQYF. This chain links TRBV13 with TRBJ2-7, with TRBD2 matching over 9 bases. Germline V gives CDR1 PRHDT, CDR2 FYEKMQ (reference sequence). The CDR3 loop spans 17 amino acids. The V gene end was trimmed by 1 base and the J gene end by 0 bases; junction bases not matched to a gene: 7.

This rearrangement joins TRBV4-1 to TRBJ1-5, with a tentative D call TRBD1 (5 bases). V shed 4 bases and J shed 1 base, with 5 bases lying between them. Germline lookup yields CDR1 MGHRA and CDR2 YSYEKL. The CDR3 contains 13 residues. The CDR3 protein is CASSRGSNQPQHF. For the CDR3, the DNA is TGCGCCAGCAGCCGGGGGAGCAATCAGCCCCAGCATTTT.

Here the CDR3 reads CASSEISGEEVEALGAFF. CDR3 coding DNA: TGTGCCAGCAGTGAAATATCCGGGGAGGAGGTAGAGGCGTTAGGAGCTTTCTTT. The gene calls are TRBV2 and TRBJ1-1; D ambiguous. In germline, CDR1 is SNHLY, CDR2 FYNNEI. The CDR3 totals 18 residues. The ends were cut back, 2 bases at V and 10 bases at J, with 29 bases in the middle. The complete variable domain, with remaining parts taken from reference TRBV2 and TRBJ1-1, reads EPEVTQTPSHQVTQMGQEVILRCVPISNHLYFYWYRQILGQKVEFLVSFYNNEISEKSEIFDDQFSVERPDGSNFTLKIRSTKLEDSAMYFCASSEISGEEVEALGAFFGQGTRLTVV.

This clone has only a few counts. Different DNA sequences within this sample yield the same CDR3. The chain recombines TRBV18 with TRBJ2-7; the match to TRBD1 covers 8 bases. The CDR3 is 15 amino acids. The V and J ends lost 3 bases and 4 bases, in that order; junction bases with no gene match: 8. Germline CDR1 reads KGHSH; CDR2 reads LQKENI. In DNA form, the CDR3 reads TGTGCCAGCTCACCTTCCGGGACAGGCCTTTACGAGCAGTACTTC. Translated, it gives CASSPSGTGLYEQYF.